The T cell receptor (beta chain) under discussion was sequenced for a study of identical twins. The V gene's germline CDR1 is SNHLY and CDR2 FYNNEI. The length of the CDR3 is 15 residues. V was pared by 3 bases and J by 4 bases, with 6 bases of the junction left unmatched. This clonotype was seen at least ten times. Through template switching, a universal primer site was introduced, and the cDNA contained unique molecular identifiers. TCRdb itself ran the 5' RACE reads through MiXCR, one entry per CDR3 protein. Of 260,000 or so distinct CDR3 sequences detected, 6.5% to 9% appear once; the ten largest clones hold about 5.6%. In addition, the sample was reused for a study of yellow fever vaccine responses in identical twins. As that study records: Twins reportedly had a vaccine T cell response that seemed partly convergent, partly personalized.

The specimen sequenced was CD8+ T cells sorted from blood. The source of this sequence is a woman aged 18-29 years in good health. V is TRBV2 and J is TRBJ2-3, with 8 nucleotides matching TRBD2. CDR3 DNA: TGTGCCAGCAGTGATTTCGGGGGGGCGGCAGATACGCAGTATTTT. As protein: CASSDFGGAADTQYF.